Below are 8 T cell receptor beta chains sequenced from a single sample in a study of T cell responses to AZD1222 COVID-19 vaccine. Produced via immunoSEQ multiplex PCR; TCRdb's table is partial and in-frame only. Among approximately 180,000 clones listed, 90% were seen once. This sample comprised peripheral blood, obtained on day 0 of AZD1222 vaccination. The source is an adult in good health.

This chain connects TRBV6-5 to TRBJ2-2; tentative D call: TRBD2 (5 bases). Trimming left V 6 bases short and J 2 bases short, with 10 bases between. The CDR3 contains 14 residues. Germline V lookup: CDR1 MNHEY, CDR2 SVGAGI. The CDR3 loop is CASRSTTNTGELFF. The CDR3 DNA reads as TGTGCCAGCAGATCGACTACCAACACCGGGGAGCTGTTTTTT.

This clone was counted a single time. CDR3 loop: CARSPGLAGSTDTQYF. The CDR3 DNA reads TGTGCCAGAAGCCCGGGACTAGCGGGGAGCACAGATACGCAGTATTTT. This chain uses TRBV5-3 with TRBJ2-3; 13 positions match TRBD2. TRBV5-3 is an ORF, with its function uncertain. The junction had 2 bases not matched to a gene; V was cut back by 4 bases and J by 0 bases. The CDR3 covers 16 residues.

V and J are TRBV5-1 and TRBJ2-3, with 8 nucleotides matching TRBD1. V lost 0 bases and J lost 6; bases outside the gene matches: 6. The germline V gene has CDR1 SGHRS and CDR2 YFSETQ. The CDR3 loop spans 15 amino acids. DNA of the CDR3: TGCGCCAGCAGCTTGGAGGGCAGGGGGCTGGATACGCAGTATTTT. It encodes CASSLEGRGLDTQYF.

The rearrangement links TRBV5-4 to TRBJ2-1; 9 bases map to TRBD1. The germline gives CDR1 SGHNT, CDR2 YYREEE (reference sequence). V dropped 5 bases and J dropped 8; count of bases not matched to a gene: 14. This CDR3 region has 16 residues. CDR3 bases: TGTGCCAGCAGGGGACCCCGGGACAGGGACCGCGATGAGCAGTTCTTC. It specifies CASRGPRDRDRDEQFF.

V usage is TRBV5-6 and J usage is TRBJ1-4; 8 bases line up with TRBD1. Looked up from germline, CDR1 is SGHDT and CDR2 is YYEEEE. The CDR3 extends over 15 amino acids. Trimming at V came to 3 bases and at J to 8 bases, leaving 9 bases not matched to a gene. As DNA, the CDR3 is TGTGCCAGCAGCTCCCCCGGACAGGGCTGGGAAAAACTGTTTTTT. Translation: CASSSPGQGWEKLFF.

Note on this clone: The CDR3 does not end in the conserved phenylalanine or tryptophan, so this is likely a read error. Because the CDR3's place on the DNA is in doubt, the DNA is left out and the CDR3 is given as listed by TCRdb. V usage is TRBV14 and J usage is TRBJ1-4; no check of the table's D call, TRBD1, against the DNA was made. Germline V gives CDR1 SGHDN, CDR2 FVKESK. The CDR3 is 16 residues long, ends included. CDR3 residues: CASSQGYMGQGVPSLL.

The V gene is TRBV7-9, the J gene TRBJ1-3; unclear D gene. The germline V gene has CDR1 SEHNR and CDR2 FQNEAQ (reference sequence). V lost 5 bases, J lost 0 bases, and 2 bases lay in between. CDR3 length: 12 amino acids. CDR3 sequence reads: CASSVSGNTIYF. As DNA, the CDR3 is TGTGCCAGCAGCGTCTCTGGAAACACCATATATTTT.

J is TRBJ2-5 and V is TRBV5-4; possibly TRBD1 or TRBD2 for D (5 bases each). Per germline, CDR1 SGHNT and CDR2 YYREEE (reference sequence). V lost 3 bases and J 5 bases, leaving 17 bases between the germline ends. The CDR3 runs to 15 residues. The chain's CDR3 is CASSSRTSRGETQYF. CDR3 nucleotide sequence: TGTGCCAGCAGCTCCAGGACAAGCCGAGGGGAGACCCAGTACTTC.